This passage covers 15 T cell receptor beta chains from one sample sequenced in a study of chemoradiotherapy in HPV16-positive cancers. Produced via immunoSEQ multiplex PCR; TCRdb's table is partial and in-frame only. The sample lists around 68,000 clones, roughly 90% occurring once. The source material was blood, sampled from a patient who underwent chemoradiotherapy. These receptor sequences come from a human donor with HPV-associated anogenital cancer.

For the CDR3, the DNA is TGTGCCAGCAGTCGTGGTATCTCTGGGGCCAACGTCCTGACTTTC. This translates into CASSRGISGANVLTF. This sequence joins TRBV6-5 and TRBJ2-6; D gene uncertain. The CDR3 totals 15 residues. V was clipped by 5 bases and J by 0 bases, with 8 bases between them. In germline, CDR1 is MNHEY, CDR2 SVGAGI.

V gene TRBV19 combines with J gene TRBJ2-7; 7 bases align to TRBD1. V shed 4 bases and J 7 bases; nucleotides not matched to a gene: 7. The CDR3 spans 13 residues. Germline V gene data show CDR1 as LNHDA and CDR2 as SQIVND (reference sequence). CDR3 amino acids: CASSNDRAGEQYF. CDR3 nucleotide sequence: TGTGCCAGTAGTAACGACAGGGCCGGAGAGCAGTACTTC.

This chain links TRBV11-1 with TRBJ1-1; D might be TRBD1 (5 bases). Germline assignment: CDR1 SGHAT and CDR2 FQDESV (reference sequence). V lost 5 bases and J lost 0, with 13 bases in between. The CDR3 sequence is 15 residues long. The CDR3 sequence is CASSPEGALNTEAFF. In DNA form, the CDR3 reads TGTGCCAGCAGCCCCGAAGGGGCGTTGAACACTGAAGCTTTCTTT.

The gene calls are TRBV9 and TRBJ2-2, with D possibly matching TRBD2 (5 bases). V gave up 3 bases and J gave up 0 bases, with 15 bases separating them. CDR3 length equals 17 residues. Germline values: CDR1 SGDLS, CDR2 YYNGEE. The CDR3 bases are TGTGCCAGCAGCGACCCCCAGCGGATCGCGAACACCGGGGAGCTGTTTTTT. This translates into CASSDPQRIANTGELFF.

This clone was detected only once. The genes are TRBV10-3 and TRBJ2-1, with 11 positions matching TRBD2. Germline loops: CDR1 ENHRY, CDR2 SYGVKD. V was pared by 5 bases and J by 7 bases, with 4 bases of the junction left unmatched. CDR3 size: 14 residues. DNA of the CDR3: TGTGCCATCAGTAAGACTAGCGGGGAGAATGAGCAGTTCTTC. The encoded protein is CAISKTSGENEQFF.

The CDR3 nucleotides read TGTGCCAGCAGTTTACCCAGGGTTGAAGCTTTCTTT. Its protein is CASSLPRVEAFF. This chain links TRBV28 with TRBJ1-1, with D maybe TRBD1 (5 bases). V shed 2 bases and J shed 7 bases, with 8 bases lying between them. The germline V gene encodes CDR1 MDHEN and CDR2 SYDVKM. The CDR3 is 12 amino acids.

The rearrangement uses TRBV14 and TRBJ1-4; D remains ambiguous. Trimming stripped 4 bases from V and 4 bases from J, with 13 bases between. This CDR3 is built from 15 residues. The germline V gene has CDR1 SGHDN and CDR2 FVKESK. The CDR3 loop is CASSLGGLLNEKLFF. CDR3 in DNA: TGTGCCAGCAGCCTGGGTGGCCTCCTTAATGAAAAACTGTTTTTT. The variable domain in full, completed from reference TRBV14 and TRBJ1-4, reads EAGVTQFPSHSVIEKGQTVTLRCDPISGHDNLYWYRRVMGKEIKFLLHFVKESKQDESGMPNNRFLAERTGGTYSTLKVQPAELEDSGVYFCASSLGGLLNEKLFFGSGTQLSVL.

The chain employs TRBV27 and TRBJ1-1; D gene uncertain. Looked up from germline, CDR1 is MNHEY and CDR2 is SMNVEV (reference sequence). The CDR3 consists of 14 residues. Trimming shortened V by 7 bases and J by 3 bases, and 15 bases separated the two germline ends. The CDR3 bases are TGTGCCAGCACCCGTGTTGTTGGCGACACTGAAGCTTTCTTT. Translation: CASTRVVGDTEAFF.

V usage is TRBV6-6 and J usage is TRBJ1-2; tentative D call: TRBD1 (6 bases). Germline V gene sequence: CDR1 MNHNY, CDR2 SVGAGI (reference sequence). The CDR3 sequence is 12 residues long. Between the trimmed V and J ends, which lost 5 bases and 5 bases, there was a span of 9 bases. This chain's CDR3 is CASSPQGYGYTF. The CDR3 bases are TGTGCCAGCAGTCCACAGGGTTATGGCTACACCTTC.

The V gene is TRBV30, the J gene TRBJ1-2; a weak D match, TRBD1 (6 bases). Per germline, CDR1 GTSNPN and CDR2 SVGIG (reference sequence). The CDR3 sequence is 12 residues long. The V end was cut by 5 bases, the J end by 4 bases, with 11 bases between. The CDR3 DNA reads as TGTGCCTGGGCCAGACAGGTCTATGGCTACACCTTC. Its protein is CAWARQVYGYTF. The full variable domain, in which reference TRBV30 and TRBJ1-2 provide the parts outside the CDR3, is SQTIHQWPATLVQPVGSPLSLECTVEGTSNPNLYWYRQAAGRGLQLLFYSVGIGQISSEVPQNLSASRPQDRQFILSSKKLLLSDSGFYLCAWARQVYGYTFGSGTRLTVV.

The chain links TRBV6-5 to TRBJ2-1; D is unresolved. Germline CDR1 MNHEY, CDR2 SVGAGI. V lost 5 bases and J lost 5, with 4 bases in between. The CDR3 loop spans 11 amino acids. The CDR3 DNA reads TGTGCCAGCAGTGACGACAATGAGCAGTTCTTC. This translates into CASSDDNEQFF.

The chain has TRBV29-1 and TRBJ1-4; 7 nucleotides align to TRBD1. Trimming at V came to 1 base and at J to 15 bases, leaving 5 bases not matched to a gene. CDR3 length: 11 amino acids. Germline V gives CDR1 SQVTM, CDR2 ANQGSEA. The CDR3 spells CSVEVGTVVFF. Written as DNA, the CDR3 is TGCAGCGTTGAAGTTGGGACAGTGGTGTTTTTT.

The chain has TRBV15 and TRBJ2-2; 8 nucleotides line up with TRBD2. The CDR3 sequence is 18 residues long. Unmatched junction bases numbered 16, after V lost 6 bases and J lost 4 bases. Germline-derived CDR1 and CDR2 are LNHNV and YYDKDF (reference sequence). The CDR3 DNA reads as TGTGCCACCAGTAGTTCAGCAGCGGGGGCCTACCTCACCGGGGAGCTGTTTTTT. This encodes CATSSSAAGAYLTGELFF.

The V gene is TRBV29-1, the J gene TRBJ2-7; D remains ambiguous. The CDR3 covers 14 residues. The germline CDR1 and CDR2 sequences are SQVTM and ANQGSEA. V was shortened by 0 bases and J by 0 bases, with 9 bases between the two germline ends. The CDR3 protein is CSVEDWPHSYEQYF. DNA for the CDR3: TGCAGCGTTGAAGATTGGCCCCACTCCTACGAGCAGTACTTC.

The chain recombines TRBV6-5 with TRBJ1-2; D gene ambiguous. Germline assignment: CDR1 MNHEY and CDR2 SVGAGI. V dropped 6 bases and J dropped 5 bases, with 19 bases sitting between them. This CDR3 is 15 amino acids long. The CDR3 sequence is CASRPWAEEYYGYTF. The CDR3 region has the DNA TGTGCCAGCAGACCGTGGGCAGAAGAGTATTATGGCTACACCTTC.